This note documents a single T cell receptor (beta chain) sequence. The data belong to a study of blood T cell repertoires in COVID-19. CDR3 size: 12 residues. Between the trimmed V and J ends, which lost 3 bases and 8 bases, there was a span of 8 bases. CDR1 and CDR2 from the germline V gene are MGHRA and YSYEKL. TCRdb keeps only in-frame clones here, not all; method: immunoSEQ multiplex PCR. The repertoire consists of 400,000 to 450,000 clones, with around 87% occurring once and the leading ten covering around 1.1%. This TCR came from a man between 25 and 39 years old who had recovered from COVID-19. The chain is built from TRBV4-1 and TRBJ2-1; tentative D call: TRBD1 (5 bases). Sequencing was performed on PBMCs or T cells enriched from blood (not recorded which). CDR3 bases: TGCGCCAGCAGCCATATAGGGGATGAGCAGTTCTTC. It encodes CASSHIGDEQFF.